This T cell receptor beta chain comes out of a study of graft-versus-host responses after intestinal transplantation. Study overall: Recipients received multivisceral, liver-intestinal, or isolated intestinal transplants. General observations from the study: Recipient marrow held GvH clones, some first seen in ileum or blood. Allografts of patients with graft-donor T cell macrochimerism showed high graft-versus-host to host-versus-graft clone ratios.

The assay was immunoSEQ multiplex PCR, and TCRdb's table has in-frame clones only and misses some. The data hold around 24,000 clones, with roughly 86% observed a single time. Concerning this clone: What it recognizes is unknown.

V trimming: 11 bases; J trimming: 5 bases; junction bases outside the gene matches: 11. The CDR3 is made up of 14 amino acids. Germline V gene data show CDR1 as SEHNR and CDR2 as FQNEAQ (reference sequence). This specimen consisted of unstimulated CD8+ T cells sorted from spleen or lymph node cells, obtained before transplant. This sequence joins TRBV7-9 and TRBJ1-1; 10 nucleotides match TRBD1. This sequence originates from a human donor who was the organ donor for an intestinal transplant. DNA of the CDR3: TGTGCCGGGCGACTGGGACAGGGGATAACTGAAGCTTTCTTT. Protein product: CAGRLGQGITEAFF.